The T cell receptor (beta chain) described here comes from a study of beta chain features in type 1 diabetes. Points on this clone: Its antigen is undetermined. This CDR3 is also generated by other DNA sequences in the sample.

Looked up from germline, CDR1 is SGHNT and CDR2 is YYREEE (reference sequence). Trimming stripped 4 bases from V and 3 bases from J, with 6 bases between. The CDR3 is made up of 12 amino acids. The investigators reverse transcribed all of the isolated RNA, so they sequenced expressed TCRB transcripts. Here immunoSEQ multiplex PCR was the method, and the copy in TCRdb shows in-frame clones only, minus some. The sample includes around 600,000 clones, roughly 12% of them seen just once. General observations from the study: A moderate, significant TCRB CDR3 shortening appeared in type 1 diabetes across four CD4+ subsets.

Material: naive CD4+ T cells from blood. The rearrangement links TRBV5-4 to TRBJ2-3; D call uncertain. This clonotype was sampled from a man between 25 and 39 years old with type 1 diabetes. The CDR3: CASSPNTDTQYF. The CDR3 DNA follows: TGTGCCAGCAGCCCTAATACAGATACGCAGTATTTT.